Detailed here is one T cell receptor (beta chain). These data belong to a study of blood T cell repertoires in COVID-19. The CDR3 covers 15 residues. CDR1 and CDR2 (germline): MNHEY, SVGAGI. The J segment lost 6 bases and the V segment lost 7 bases, leaving 10 bases of the junction unmatched. Some clones are missing from TCRdb's copy, which holds only in-frame ones; the method was immunoSEQ multiplex PCR. The sample lists about 160,000 clones, around 82% occurring once. Sequenced: PBMCs or T cells enriched from blood (not recorded which). V usage is TRBV6-5 and J usage is TRBJ2-2; 8 nucleotides align to TRBD2. The clonotype comes from a man aged 60-69 years who had recovered from COVID-19. The CDR3 coding sequence is TGTGCCAGCACCCCTACCGGGAGGGCGTCCGGGGAGCTGTTTTTT. Translated: CASTPTGRASGELFF.